This T cell receptor beta chain derives from a study of regulatory T cells in long-lasting Graves disease. Building the TCR beta libraries relied on iRepertoire HTBI primers, and CDR3 regions underwent Arm-PCR. TCRdb fed the multiplex PCR reads into MiXCR, producing one record per CDR3 protein. This sample has 400,000 to 500,000 distinct CDR3 sequences; less than 20% occur once, and the top ten carry around 10%. The CDR3 is made up of 14 amino acids. The J segment lost 3 bases and the V segment lost 7 bases, leaving 4 bases of the junction unmatched. Germline-derived CDR1 and CDR2 are MNHNS and SASEGT. Whole-study findings and limits: Accuracy may have suffered from the small sample size. Persistent disease preferred TRBV28, TRBJ1-2 and TRBJ2-5.

Time point defined: newly diagnosed GD, antithyroid drugs for less than 3 months. The TCR library was prepared using RNA isolated from PBMCs. In the case of this clonotype: What it binds is not known.

This sample also appeared in a second study, on T cells in Graves' hyperthyroidism and ophthalmopathy. That work states: Patients with ophthalmopathy were separated from those with stable hyperthyroidism by a 13 V-J model.

The TCR originated in a woman aged 30 to 39 with Graves disease. This rearrangement joins TRBV6-1 to TRBJ2-1; the match to TRBD2 covers 9 bases. The sample here was peripheral blood mononuclear cells (PBMCs), taken at new diagnosis, from a patient treated with antithyroid drugs. As DNA, the CDR3 is TGTGCCAGCACGACTAGCGGTAACTACAATGAGCAGTTCTTC. Amino acids: CASTTSGNYNEQFF.